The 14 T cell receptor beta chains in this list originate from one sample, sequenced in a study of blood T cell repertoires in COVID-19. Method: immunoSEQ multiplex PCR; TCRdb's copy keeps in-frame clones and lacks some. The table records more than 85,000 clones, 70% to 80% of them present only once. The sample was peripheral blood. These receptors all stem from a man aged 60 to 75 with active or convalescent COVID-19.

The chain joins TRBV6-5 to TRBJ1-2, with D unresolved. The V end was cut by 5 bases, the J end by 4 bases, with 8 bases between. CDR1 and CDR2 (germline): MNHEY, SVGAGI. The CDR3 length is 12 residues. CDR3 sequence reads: CASSNRGYGYTF. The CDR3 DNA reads TGTGCCAGCAGTAACCGCGGCTATGGCTACACCTTC.

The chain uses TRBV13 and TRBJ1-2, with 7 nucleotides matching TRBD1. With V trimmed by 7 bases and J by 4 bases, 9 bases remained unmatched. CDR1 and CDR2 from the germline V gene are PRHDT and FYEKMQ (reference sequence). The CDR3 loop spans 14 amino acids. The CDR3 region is CASKHAGGIYGYTF. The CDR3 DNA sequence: TGTGCCAGCAAACACGCAGGGGGGATCTATGGCTACACCTTC.

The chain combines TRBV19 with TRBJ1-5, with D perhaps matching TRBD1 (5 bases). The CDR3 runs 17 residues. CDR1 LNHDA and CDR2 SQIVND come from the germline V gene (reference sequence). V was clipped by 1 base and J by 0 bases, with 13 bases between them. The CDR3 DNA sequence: TGTGCCAGTAGTATAGGGCGGGGCCGCAATAGCAATCAGCCCCAGCATTTT. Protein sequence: CASSIGRGRNSNQPQHF.

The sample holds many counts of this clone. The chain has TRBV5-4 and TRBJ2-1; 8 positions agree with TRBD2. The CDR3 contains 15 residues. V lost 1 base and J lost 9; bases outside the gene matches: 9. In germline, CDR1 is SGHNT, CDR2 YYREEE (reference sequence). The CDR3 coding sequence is TGTGCCAGCAGCTTGCCGGGTCGGGAGGGAACTGAGCAGTTCTTC. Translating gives CASSLPGREGTEQFF.

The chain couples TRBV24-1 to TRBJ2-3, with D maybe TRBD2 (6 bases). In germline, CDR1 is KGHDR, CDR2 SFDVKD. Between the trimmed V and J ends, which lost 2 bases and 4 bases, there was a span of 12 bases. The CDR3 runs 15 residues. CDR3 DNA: TGTGCCACCAGTGATTCCCAGTGGGAGGCAGATACGCAGTATTTT. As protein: CATSDSQWEADTQYF.

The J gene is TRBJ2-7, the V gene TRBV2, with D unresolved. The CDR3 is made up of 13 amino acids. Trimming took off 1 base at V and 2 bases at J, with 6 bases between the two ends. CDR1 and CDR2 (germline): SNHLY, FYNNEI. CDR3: CASSEGSAYEQYF. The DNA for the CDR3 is TGTGCCAGCAGTGAAGGCAGTGCCTACGAGCAGTACTTC.

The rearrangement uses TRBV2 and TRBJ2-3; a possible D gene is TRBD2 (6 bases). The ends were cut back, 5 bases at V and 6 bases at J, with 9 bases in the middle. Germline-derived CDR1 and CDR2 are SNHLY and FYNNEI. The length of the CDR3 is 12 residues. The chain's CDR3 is CASSRDSDTQYF. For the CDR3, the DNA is TGTGCCAGCAGTCGGGACTCTGATACGCAGTATTTT.

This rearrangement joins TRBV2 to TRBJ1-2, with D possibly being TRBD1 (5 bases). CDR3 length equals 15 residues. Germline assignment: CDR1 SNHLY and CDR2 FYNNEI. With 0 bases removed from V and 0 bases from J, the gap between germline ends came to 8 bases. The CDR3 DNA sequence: TGTGCCAGCAGTGAAGCGGGGCGTACTAACTATGGCTACACCTTC. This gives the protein CASSEAGRTNYGYTF.

CDR3 bases: TGTGCCACCAGCAGAGAGAGCGGCGGGGGTCAGCCCCAGCATTTT. This gives the protein CATSRESGGGQPQHF. The V and J genes are TRBV15 and TRBJ1-5; D may be TRBD1 (5 bases). Trimming took off 0 bases at V and 6 bases at J, with 12 bases between the two ends. Germline loops: CDR1 LNHNV, CDR2 YYDKDF (reference sequence). The length of the CDR3 is 15 residues.

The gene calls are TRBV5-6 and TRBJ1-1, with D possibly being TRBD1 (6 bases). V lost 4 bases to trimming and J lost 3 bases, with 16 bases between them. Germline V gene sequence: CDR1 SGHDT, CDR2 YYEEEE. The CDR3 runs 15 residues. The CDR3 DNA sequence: TGTGCCAGCAGCCTAGGACAGCTTAGGCACACTGAAGCTTTCTTT. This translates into CASSLGQLRHTEAFF.

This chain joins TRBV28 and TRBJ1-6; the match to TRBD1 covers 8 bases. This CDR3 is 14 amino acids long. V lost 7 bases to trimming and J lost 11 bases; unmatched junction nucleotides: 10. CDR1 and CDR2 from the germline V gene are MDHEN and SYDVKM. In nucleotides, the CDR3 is TGTGCCAGCACCTTCGGACAGGGCGGGACACCCCTCCACTTT. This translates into CASTFGQGGTPLHF. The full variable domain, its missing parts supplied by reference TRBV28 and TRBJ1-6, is DVKVTQSSRYLVKRTGEKVFLECVQDMDHENMFWYRQDPGLGLRLIYFSYDVKMKEKGDIPEGYSVSREKKERFSLILESASTNQTSMYLCASTFGQGGTPLHFGNGTRLTVT.

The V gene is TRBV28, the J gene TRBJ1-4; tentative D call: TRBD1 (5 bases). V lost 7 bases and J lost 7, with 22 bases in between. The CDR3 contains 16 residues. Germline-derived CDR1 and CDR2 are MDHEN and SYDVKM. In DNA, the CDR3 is TGTGCCAGCATTCCGTCCGGCCTTTTAAGGGGTGAAAAACTGTTTTTT. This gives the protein CASIPSGLLRGEKLFF. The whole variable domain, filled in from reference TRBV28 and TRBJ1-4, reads DVKVTQSSRYLVKRTGEKVFLECVQDMDHENMFWYRQDPGLGLRLIYFSYDVKMKEKGDIPEGYSVSREKKERFSLILESASTNQTSMYLCASIPSGLLRGEKLFFGSGTQLSVL.

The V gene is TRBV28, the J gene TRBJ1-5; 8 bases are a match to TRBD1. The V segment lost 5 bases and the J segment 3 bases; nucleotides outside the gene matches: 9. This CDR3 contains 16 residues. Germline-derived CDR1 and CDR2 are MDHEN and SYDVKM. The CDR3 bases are TGTGCCAGCAGTCCACCCGACAGGGGCGACAATCAGCCCCAGCATTTT. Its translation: CASSPPDRGDNQPQHF.

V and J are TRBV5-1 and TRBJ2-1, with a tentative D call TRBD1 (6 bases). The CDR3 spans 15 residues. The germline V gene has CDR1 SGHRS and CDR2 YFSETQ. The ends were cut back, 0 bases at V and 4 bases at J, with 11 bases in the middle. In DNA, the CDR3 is TGCGCCAGCAGCTTGGACCCAGGGGAATACAATGAGCAGTTCTTC. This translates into CASSLDPGEYNEQFF.